Included here is one T cell receptor beta chain sequence, with context. This sample was taken from a study of T cell changes during pregnancy in multiple sclerosis. Generated by immunoSEQ multiplex PCR, the TCRdb table keeps only in-frame clones and is missing some. Of about 98,000 clones in the sample, just over 90% were seen once. The V and J ends lost 6 bases and 2 bases, in that order; junction bases with no gene match: 3. This CDR3 spans 13 amino acids. Germline CDR1 and CDR2: SGHTA and FQGNSA. V is TRBV7-2 and J is TRBJ1-2; 7 positions match TRBD1. Sequences were derived from peripheral blood, sampled after pregnancy. This clonotype was sampled from a female donor in good health, enrolled as a control in a pregnancy study. The CDR3 region has the DNA TGTGCCAGCAGTCCGGACAGGAACTATGGCTACACCTTC. It translates to CASSPDRNYGYTF.